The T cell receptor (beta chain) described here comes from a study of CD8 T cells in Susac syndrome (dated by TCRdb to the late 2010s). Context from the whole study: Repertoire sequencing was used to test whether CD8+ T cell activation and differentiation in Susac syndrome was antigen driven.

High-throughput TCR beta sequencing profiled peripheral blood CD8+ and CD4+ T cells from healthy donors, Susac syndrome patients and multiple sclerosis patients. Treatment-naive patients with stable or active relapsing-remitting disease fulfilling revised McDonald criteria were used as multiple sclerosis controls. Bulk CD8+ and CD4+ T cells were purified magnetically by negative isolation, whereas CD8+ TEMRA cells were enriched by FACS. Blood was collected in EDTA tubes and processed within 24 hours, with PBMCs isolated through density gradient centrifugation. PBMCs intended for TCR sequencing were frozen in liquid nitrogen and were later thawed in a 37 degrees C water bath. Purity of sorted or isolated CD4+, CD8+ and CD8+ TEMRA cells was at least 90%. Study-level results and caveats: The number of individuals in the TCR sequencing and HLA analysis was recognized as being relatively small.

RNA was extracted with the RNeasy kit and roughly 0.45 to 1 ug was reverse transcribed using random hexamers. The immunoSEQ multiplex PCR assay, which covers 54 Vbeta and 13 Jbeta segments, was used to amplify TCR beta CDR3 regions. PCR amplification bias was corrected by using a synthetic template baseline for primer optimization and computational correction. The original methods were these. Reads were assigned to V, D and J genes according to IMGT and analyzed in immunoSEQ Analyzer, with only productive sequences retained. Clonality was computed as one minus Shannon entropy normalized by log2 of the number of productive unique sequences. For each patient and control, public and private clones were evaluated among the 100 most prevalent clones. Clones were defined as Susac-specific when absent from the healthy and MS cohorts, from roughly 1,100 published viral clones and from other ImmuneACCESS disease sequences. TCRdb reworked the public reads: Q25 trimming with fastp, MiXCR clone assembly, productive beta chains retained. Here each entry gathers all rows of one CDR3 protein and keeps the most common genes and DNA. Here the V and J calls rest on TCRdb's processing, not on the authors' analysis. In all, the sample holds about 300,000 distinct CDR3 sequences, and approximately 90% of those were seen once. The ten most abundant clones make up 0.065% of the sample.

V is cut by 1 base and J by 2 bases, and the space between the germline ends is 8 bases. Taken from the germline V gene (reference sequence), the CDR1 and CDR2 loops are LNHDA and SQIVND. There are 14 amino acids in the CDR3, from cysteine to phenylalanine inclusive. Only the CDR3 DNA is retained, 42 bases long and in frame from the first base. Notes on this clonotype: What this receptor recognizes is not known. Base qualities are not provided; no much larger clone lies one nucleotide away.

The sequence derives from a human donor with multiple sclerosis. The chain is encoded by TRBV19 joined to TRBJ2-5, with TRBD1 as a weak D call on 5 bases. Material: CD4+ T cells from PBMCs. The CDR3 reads CASSIVNRQETQYF. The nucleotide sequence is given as TGTGCCAGTAGTATAGTTAACAGGCAAGAGACCCAGTACTTC.